This entry lists 22 T cell receptor beta chains sequenced from one sample in a study of T cells in Graves' hyperthyroidism and ophthalmopathy. Amplification of TCR beta CDR3 regions used RNA as the template. The TCR CDR3 first-round RT-PCR relied on the HTBI primer set. TCRdb re-analysed the multiplex PCR reads in MiXCR, keeping a single row per CDR3 protein. The sample lists approximately 690,000 distinct CDR3 sequences; 20% were seen once. Sequences were obtained from blood. Source of these receptors: a man younger than 40 with Graves' ophthalmopathy.

The sample holds a few counts of this clonotype. The chain uses TRBV28 and TRBJ2-3; 8 bases agree with TRBD1. The CDR3 length is 16 residues. Germline CDR1 MDHEN, CDR2 SYDVKM. Trimming at V came to 7 bases and at J to 2 bases, leaving 11 bases not matched to a gene. The DNA of the CDR3 is TGTGCCAGCAACACCGATCCGGGACAGGCCACAGATACGCAGTATTTT. This sequence encodes CASNTDPGQATDTQYF.

The chain uses TRBV15 and TRBJ2-1; TRBD1 matches at 9 bases. This CDR3 has 16 amino acids. In germline, CDR1 is LNHNV, CDR2 YYDKDF (reference sequence). V lost 0 bases and J lost 6; bases outside the gene matches: 6. CDR3: CATSRDQDRGGNEQFF. The CDR3 coding sequence is TGTGCCACCAGCAGAGACCAGGACAGGGGAGGCAATGAGCAGTTCTTC.

This clonotype has more than one count but fewer than ten. The rearrangement uses TRBV6-5 and TRBJ1-1; D is ambiguous. CDR1 is MNHEY and CDR2 is SVGAGI in the germline V gene. V lost 3 bases and J lost 0, with 14 bases in between. The CDR3 spans 16 residues. CDR3 bases: TGTGCCAGCAGTTATGAAATTGTCTACCTGAACACTGAAGCTTTCTTT. It encodes CASSYEIVYLNTEAFF.

J is TRBJ1-4 and V is TRBV6-5; 7 bases fit TRBD1. Looked up from germline, CDR1 is MNHEY and CDR2 is SVGAGI. This CDR3 region has 15 residues. Germline trimming cut 2 bases from V and 8 bases from J; bases unmatched to any gene: 8. The CDR3 DNA sequence: TGTGCCAGCAGTTACCGGGAACAGGGGAAAGAAAAACTGTTTTTT. Translated, it gives CASSYREQGKEKLFF.

The chain uses TRBV30 and TRBJ1-2, with D uncertain. CDR1 is GTSNPN and CDR2 is SVGIG in the germline V gene (reference sequence). V lost 1 base and J lost 2, with 5 bases in between. The CDR3 has 12 amino acids. In DNA form, the CDR3 reads TGTGCCTGGAGTGCCGCGAACTATGGCTACACCTTC. It encodes CAWSAANYGYTF.

This clonotype was detected ten times or more. The chain is built from TRBV28 and TRBJ2-7; 7 nucleotides match TRBD1. The CDR3 sequence is 13 residues long. Germline V CDR1 and CDR2: MDHEN, SYDVKM. V was pared by 6 bases and J by 4 bases, with 6 bases of the junction left unmatched. The DNA for the CDR3 is TGTGCCAGCAGCGTCGGGACAGCTTACGAGCAGTACTTC. Its protein product is CASSVGTAYEQYF.

This clonotype has ten or more counts. The rearrangement uses TRBV5-1 and TRBJ1-1; 9 bases match TRBD1. Unmatched junction bases numbered 4, after V lost 0 bases and J lost 10 bases. The CDR3 has 13 amino acids. From germline, CDR1 is SGHRS and CDR2 YFSETQ. CDR3 coding DNA: TGCGCCAGCAGCTTGGGAGACAGGGGGGGAGCTTTCTTT. This translates into CASSLGDRGGAFF.

The chain couples TRBV6-6 to TRBJ2-7; TRBD2 aligns across 9 bases. CDR3 length: 14 amino acids. Germline lookup yields CDR1 MNHNY and CDR2 SVGAGI (reference sequence). V was pared by 0 bases and J by 4 bases, with 1 base of the junction left unmatched. The CDR3 protein is CASSYSRGGYEQYF. For the CDR3, the DNA is TGTGCCAGCAGTTACTCGCGGGGGGGTTACGAGCAGTACTTC.

The table lists this clonotype with many counts. This chain connects TRBV11-2 to TRBJ1-2; D is unresolved. The CDR3 sequence is 13 residues long. Trimming stripped 0 bases from V and 6 bases from J, with 8 bases between. The germline gives CDR1 SGHAT, CDR2 FQNNGV. CDR3 region: CASSLDVKNGYTF. The CDR3 DNA is TGTGCCAGCAGCTTAGATGTTAAGAATGGCTACACCTTC. The variable domain in full, completed from reference TRBV11-2 and TRBJ1-2, reads EAGVAQSPRYKIIEKRQSVAFWCNPISGHATLYWYQQILGQGPKLLIQFQNNGVVDDSQLPKDRFSAERLKGVDSTLKIQPAKLEDSAVYLCASSLDVKNGYTFGSGTRLTVV.

In this sample, this clonotype turned up many times. The chain uses TRBV7-2 and TRBJ1-5; possible D gene TRBD1, 5 bases. The CDR3 sequence is 15 residues long. The V gene's germline CDR1 is SGHTA and CDR2 FQGNSA. V lost 6 bases and J lost 6, with 18 bases in between. CDR3 in amino acids: CASRSTLGPVQPQHF. CDR3 nucleotide sequence: TGTGCCAGCAGGAGCACCCTGGGGCCCGTTCAGCCCCAGCATTTT.

The chain employs TRBV19 and TRBJ1-1, with 7 positions matching TRBD1. V was pared by 9 bases and J by 4 bases, with 14 bases of the junction left unmatched. The germline gives CDR1 LNHDA, CDR2 SQIVND (reference sequence). This CDR3 has 15 residues. The CDR3 DNA is TGTGCCAGCAGGCGAGGGGGCGCAGATAGCACTGAAGCTTTCTTT. This gives the protein CASRRGGADSTEAFF.

This clonotype was seen a few times. J is TRBJ2-7 and V is TRBV29-1; possible D gene TRBD2, 5 bases. CDR3 size: 16 residues. Trimming removed 1 base from V and 2 bases from J, with 18 bases in between. CDR1 and CDR2 from the germline V gene are SQVTM and ANQGSEA. The CDR3 reads CSVEVGFGKGAYEQYF. Here the CDR3 DNA reads TGCAGCGTTGAAGTCGGGTTCGGGAAGGGAGCCTACGAGCAGTACTTC.

This clonotype was counted at least ten times. CDR3 nucleotides: TGTGCCAGCAGTTTTCCAGGGACAAACGAGCAGTACTTC. Translation: CASSFPGTNEQYF. This chain uses TRBV28 with TRBJ2-7; TRBD1 might be the D (6 bases). Trimming cost V 3 bases and J 5 bases, with 11 bases left between them. The CDR3 sequence is 13 residues long. The germline V gene encodes CDR1 MDHEN and CDR2 SYDVKM.

This clonotype has just a few counts. The chain recombines TRBV3-1 with TRBJ2-1, with 10 bases identical to TRBD1. The CDR3 has 15 amino acids. J was trimmed by 10 bases and V by 4 bases; bases with no gene match: 10. The germline gives CDR1 LGHDT, CDR2 YNNKEL (reference sequence). The CDR3 DNA reads as TGTGCCAGCAGCCTGACAGGGGGCATACGGGACGAGCAGTTCTTC. It is translated as CASSLTGGIRDEQFF.

This clonotype has more than one count but fewer than ten. A junction boundary mismatches the germline segment, possibly from a read error. The CDR3 reads CASSQGDGTSYEQYF. The CDR3, as DNA: TGCGCCAGCAGCCAAGGGGACGGGACAAGCTACGAGCAGTACTTC. This chain connects TRBV7-3 to TRBJ2-7; a weak D match, TRBD1 (6 bases). The CDR3 is 15 residues long. Germline values: CDR1 SGHTA, CDR2 FQGTGA.

In this sample, this clonotype turned up a few times. The chain is built from TRBV6-1 and TRBJ2-5; weak D call: TRBD1 (6 bases). Germline V gene data show CDR1 as MNHNS and CDR2 as SASEGT. The CDR3 runs to 14 residues. V lost 7 bases to trimming and J lost 6 bases, with 18 bases between them. The CDR3 DNA sequence: TGTGCCAGCACTCAACCCAGGGGCTGGAAGACCCAGTACTTC. Translating it yields CASTQPRGWKTQYF.

The chain uses TRBV28 and TRBJ2-3; unclear D gene. The CDR3 runs to 13 residues. V was clipped by 8 bases and J by 1 base, with 10 bases between them. Germline-derived CDR1 and CDR2 are MDHEN and SYDVKM. CDR3 loop: CASLSTRTDTQYF. As DNA, the CDR3 is TGTGCCAGCTTATCGACACGCACAGATACGCAGTATTTT.

This clonotype was detected ten times or more. The chain carries TRBV11-1 and TRBJ2-7; 8 bases line up with TRBD2. The CDR3 runs to 14 residues. V was pared by 5 bases and J by 2 bases, with 5 bases of the junction left unmatched. Germline V CDR1 and CDR2: SGHAT, FQDESV (reference sequence). The CDR3 region has the DNA TGTGCCAGCAGCCCAAGCGGGAGCCCCTACGAGCAGTACTTC. Residues: CASSPSGSPYEQYF.

The chain couples TRBV14 to TRBJ2-2; D perhaps matches TRBD2 (6 bases). This CDR3 has 16 amino acids. Trimming left V 0 bases short and J 6 bases short, with 14 bases between. The germline V gene encodes CDR1 SGHDN and CDR2 FVKESK. Here the CDR3 DNA reads TGTGCCAGCAGCCAAGAGCGACTAGTGGTCGCCGGGGAGCTGTTTTTT. Its translation: CASSQERLVVAGELFF. Variable domain in full (rest from reference TRBV14 and TRBJ2-2): EAGVTQFPSHSVIEKGQTVTLRCDPISGHDNLYWYRRVMGKEIKFLLHFVKESKQDESGMPNNRFLAERTGGTYSTLKVQPAELEDSGVYFCASSQERLVVAGELFFGEGSRLTVL.

This clonotype was detected many times. The chain recombines TRBV6-2 or TRBV6-3 with TRBJ1-2; a weak D match, TRBD1 (5 bases). Trimming cost V 2 bases and J 4 bases, with 8 bases left between them. The CDR3 length is 13 residues. From germline, CDR1 is MNHEY and CDR2 SVGEGT. The CDR3 is CASSYGGSYGYTF. CDR3 nucleotide sequence: TGTGCCAGCAGTTACGGGGGGAGCTATGGCTACACCTTC.

This clonotype came up a few times. This chain connects TRBV28 to TRBJ2-1; TRBD2 is a possible D gene (5 bases). Trimming shortened V by 7 bases and J by 6 bases, and 13 bases separated the two germline ends. This CDR3 has 13 amino acids. Per the germline V gene, CDR1 is MDHEN and CDR2 is SYDVKM. The DNA for the CDR3 is TGTGCCAGCACGGGGAGTATGGGCAATGAGCAGTTCTTC. As protein: CASTGSMGNEQFF.

Many counts were recorded for this clonotype. V and J are TRBV30 and TRBJ2-2; TRBD1 agrees at 8 bases. Germline assignment: CDR1 GTSNPN and CDR2 SVGIG (reference sequence). The CDR3 runs 15 residues. The junction had 7 bases not matched to a gene; V was cut back by 5 bases and J by 2 bases. The CDR3, as DNA: TGTGCCTGGGGACGACAGGGGACCAACACCGGGGAGCTGTTTTTT. Translation gives CAWGRQGTNTGELFF.